Listed below are T cell receptor beta chains from one sample, sequenced in a study of identical twins. TCRdb processed the 5' RACE reads anew with MiXCR; each CDR3 protein has one entry. The sample carries under 900,000 distinct CDR3 sequences, about 12% recorded once. This same sample was also part of a study on yellow fever vaccine responses in identical twins.

The specimen was PBMCs. Receptors originate from a woman aged 18-35 years in good health. Both conserved end residues are part of each CDR3. The order of the fields is D gene, J gene, clone size, V gene, CDR3 DNA, CDR3 protein. The D gene is left open where the match is weak. For some rows the clone size is stated as once, few or many, or as a class when expanded; others skip it.

D: TRBD1; J: TRBJ2-7; size: -; V: TRBV28; DNA: TGTGCCAGCAGTACCGGGACAGGGGGTATCAACGAGCAGTACTTC; CDR3: CASSTGTGGINEQYF
D: -; J: TRBJ2-7; size: -; V: TRBV28; DNA: TGTGCCAGCAGTGCACAGCGGGCACTCTACGAGCAGTACTTC; CDR3: CASSAQRALYEQYF
D: -; J: TRBJ1-4; size: few; V: TRBV6-2/TRBV6-3; DNA: TGTGCCAGCAAGGACGGTATAAATGAAAAACTGTTTTTT; CDR3: CASKDGINEKLFF
D: -; J: TRBJ2-7; size: -; V: TRBV7-9; DNA: TGTGCCAGCAGCCACGACAGCTCCTACGAGCAGTACTTC; CDR3: CASSHDSSYEQYF
D: TRBD1; J: TRBJ2-7; size: few; V: TRBV12-3/TRBV12-4; DNA: TGTGCCAGCAAAGGGGGGACAGGGGGTTACGAGCAGTACTTC; CDR3: CASKGGTGGYEQYF
D: TRBD1; J: TRBJ2-1; size: -; V: TRBV12-3/TRBV12-4; DNA: TGTGCCAGCAATAGACCAGGGGGCAATGAGCAGTTCTTC; CDR3: CASNRPGGNEQFF
D: -; J: TRBJ2-5; size: -; V: TRBV20-1; DNA: TGCAGTGCTTCAGGGCGGTGGGAGACCCAGTACTTC; CDR3: CSASGRWETQYF
D: TRBD2; J: TRBJ2-5; size: -; V: TRBV11-1; DNA: TGTGCCAGCATGCCGGGACTAGCGGGAGTAGCGGTGCTAGAGACCCAGTACTTC; CDR3: CASMPGLAGVAVLETQYF
D: -; J: TRBJ1-3; size: many; V: TRBV3-1; DNA: TGTGCCAGCAGTCTTCCCGGAAACACCATATATTTT; CDR3: CASSLPGNTIYF
D: -; J: TRBJ1-6; size: -; V: TRBV28; DNA: TGTGCCAGCAGTGCCCCTCGGGCAGACTCCTATAATTCACCCCTCCACTTT; CDR3: CASSAPRADSYNSPLHF
D: TRBD1; J: TRBJ2-3; size: -; V: TRBV10-3; DNA: TGTGCCATCAGTGAGTCCGGGACAGGGGGCACAGATACGCAGTATTTT; CDR3: CAISESGTGGTDTQYF
D: -; J: TRBJ2-2; size: few; V: TRBV3-1; DNA: TGTGCCAGCAGCCAAGAGGGCGTAAACGGGGAGCTGTTTTTT; CDR3: CASSQEGVNGELFF
D: -; J: TRBJ1-5; size: few; V: TRBV21-1; DNA: TGTGCCAGCAGCAAAGATACACCTAGCAATCAGCCCCAGCATTTT; CDR3: CASSKDTPSNQPQHF
D: -; J: TRBJ2-2; size: few; V: TRBV7-9; DNA: TGTGCCAGCGAGGTGGGGCAGGGGACCGGGGAGCTGTTTTTT; CDR3: CASEVGQGTGELFF
D: TRBD2; J: TRBJ2-2; size: few; V: TRBV18; DNA: TGTGCCAGCTCACCACCGCTAGCGGGGATGAACACCGGGGAGCTGTTTTTT; CDR3: CASSPPLAGMNTGELFF
D: -; J: TRBJ2-2; size: many; V: TRBV12-3/TRBV12-4; DNA: TGTGCCAGCAGTGGACGGGCAAAACCGACCGGGGAGCTGTTTTTT; CDR3: CASSGRAKPTGELFF
D: -; J: TRBJ2-1; size: few; V: TRBV20-1; DNA: TGCAGTGCTCCTACAGGGAGCTCCTACAATGAGCAGTTCTTC; CDR3: CSAPTGSSYNEQFF
D: -; J: TRBJ2-4; size: many; V: TRBV6-2/TRBV6-3; DNA: TGTGCCAGCAGTTACTCGACACTAGCCAAAAACATTCAGTACTTC; CDR3: CASSYSTLAKNIQYF
D: TRBD1; J: TRBJ1-5; size: few; V: TRBV6-1; DNA: TGTGCCAGCACTACGGGACAGGGCAATCAGCCCCAGCATTTT; CDR3: CASTTGQGNQPQHF
D: -; J: TRBJ2-5; size: -; V: TRBV4-1; DNA: TGCGCCAGCAGCCAAGATCCCACTACGTTATGGGAGACCCAGTACTTC; CDR3: CASSQDPTTLWETQYF
D: TRBD2; J: TRBJ2-7; size: few; V: TRBV3-1; DNA: TGTGCCAGCAGCCTTAGCGGGGTTTATTCCTACGAGCAGTACTTC; CDR3: CASSLSGVYSYEQYF
D: TRBD2; J: TRBJ2-3; size: few; V: TRBV5-1; DNA: TGCGCCAGCAGCCGTAGCGGGGGGCCCGGCACAGATACGCAGTATTTT; CDR3: CASSRSGGPGTDTQYF
D: -; J: TRBJ2-7; size: few; V: TRBV28; DNA: TGTGCCAGCAGTTTTCCCAGATCGACACGCTCCTACGAGCAGTACTTC; CDR3: CASSFPRSTRSYEQYF
D: TRBD1; J: TRBJ1-3; size: few; V: TRBV12-3/TRBV12-4; DNA: TGTGCCAGCAGTCCCTACAGGGGTGCTGGAAACACCATATATTTT; CDR3: CASSPYRGAGNTIYF
D: -; J: TRBJ1-5; size: -; V: TRBV7-8; DNA: TGTGCCAGCAGCTTGGCGACCAGACTTCGGGGCAATCAGCCCCAGCATTTT; CDR3: CASSLATRLRGNQPQHF
D: -; J: TRBJ2-1; size: many; V: TRBV12-3/TRBV12-4; DNA: TGTGCCAGCAGTCCCCCGGAACATGAGCAGTTCTTC; CDR3: CASSPPEHEQFF
D: -; J: TRBJ2-5; size: -; V: TRBV6-5; DNA: TGTGCCAGCAGTTTCACCCCCGGCCTTCCCAGGGTGGAGACCCAGTACTTC; CDR3: CASSFTPGLPRVETQYF
D: TRBD2; J: TRBJ2-1; size: many; V: TRBV5-1; DNA: TGTGCCAGCAGCTTAACGGGGACTAGCGGATACAATGAGCAGTTCTTC; CDR3: CASSLTGTSGYNEQFF